These T cell receptor beta chains were read from a single sample in a study of T cell repertoires in cytomegalovirus infection. TCRdb re-analysed the reads in MiXCR, keeping a single row per CDR3 protein. The sample shows around 260,000 distinct CDR3 sequences, 9.1% of them seen only once. What was sequenced was PBMCs. These receptors came from a human donor in good health (CMV status not recorded). Some clones in this sample may be carry-over from other donors' samples. Each CDR3 is given with its conserved first and last residue. Fields, in order: CDR3 length, clone size, D gene, J gene, V gene, CDR3 protein, CDR3 DNA. A D gene is named only where the DNA matches it firmly. Rows give clone size only sometimes, using once, few, many, or a class for an expanded clone.

>15|many|TRBD1|TRBJ2-5|TRBV7-2
CASTGDSFVQETQYF
TGTGCCAGCACCGGGGACAGCTTCGTTCAAGAGACCCAGTACTTC
>14|NA|NA|TRBJ1-5|TRBV6-6
CASISGQGNQPQHF
TGTGCCAGCATCTCCGGGCAGGGTAATCAGCCCCAGCATTTT
>16|NA|NA|TRBJ2-7|TRBV28
CASSSSGTGSHYEQYF
TGTGCCAGCAGTTCCTCCGGGACCGGGAGCCACTACGAGCAGTACTTC
>13|many|NA|TRBJ1-5|TRBV6-2/TRBV6-3
CASTRIENQPQHF
TGTGCCAGCACCAGGATTGAAAATCAGCCCCAGCATTTT
>14|many|TRBD2|TRBJ2-7|TRBV7-2
CASSLASGRDEQYF
TGTGCCAGCAGCTTAGCTAGCGGGAGGGATGAGCAGTACTTC
>12|many|NA|TRBJ2-7|TRBV20-1
CSASDVSYEQYF
TGCAGTGCTTCGGACGTCTCCTACGAGCAGTACTTC
>13|few|NA|TRBJ2-7|TRBV28
CASSKGPIYEQYF
TGTGCCAGCTCCAAGGGGCCAATCTACGAGCAGTACTTC
>11|many|NA|TRBJ1-2|TRBV7-2
CASSPLTKYTF
TGTGCCAGCAGCCCCTTGACAAAGTACACCTTC
>14|many|NA|TRBJ1-1|TRBV12-3/TRBV12-4
CASSLLMRNTEAFF
TGTGCCAGCAGTTTACTAATGAGGAACACTGAAGCTTTCTTT
>14|many|NA|TRBJ2-5|TRBV25-1
CASSEFRGTETQYF
TGTGCCAGCAGTGAATTTCGGGGTACGGAGACCCAGTACTTC
>14|many|NA|TRBJ2-3|TRBV7-9
CASSLAGSMNTQYF
TGTGCCAGCAGCTTAGCGGGGTCCATGAATACGCAGTATTTT
>14|many|NA|TRBJ1-5|TRBV7-2
CASSFSFGNQPQHF
TGTGCCAGCAGCTTCTCCTTTGGCAATCAGCCCCAGCATTTT
>15|few|TRBD1|TRBJ2-3|TRBV12-3/TRBV12-4
CASSSTGARADTQYF
TGTGCCAGCAGCTCGACAGGGGCCCGGGCAGATACGCAGTATTTT
>15|few|NA|TRBJ2-3|TRBV5-3
CASSLGGQRTDTQYF
TGTGCCAGCAGCTTGGGTGGACAGCGCACAGATACGCAGTATTTT
>14|NA|NA|TRBJ2-7|TRBV7-6
CASSLAEGSRGQYF
TGTGCCAGCAGCTTAGCGGAGGGAAGTCGGGGGCAGTACTTC
>15|NA|TRBD1|TRBJ1-4|TRBV28
CASSSAGQGDEKLFF
TGTGCCAGCAGTTCCGCGGGACAGGGGGATGAAAAACTGTTTTTT
>16|many|TRBD1|TRBJ1-1|TRBV7-9
CASSLAVTGVNTEAFF
TGTGCCAGCAGCTTAGCGGTTACAGGGGTGAACACTGAAGCTTTCTTT
>15|NA|NA|TRBJ2-1|TRBV27
CASSLSPGANNEQFF
TGTGCCAGCAGTTTAAGTCCGGGGGCAAACAATGAGCAGTTCTTC
>15|few|TRBD1|TRBJ1-1|TRBV20-1
CSAREERDRGLEAFF
TGCAGTGCTAGAGAAGAAAGGGACAGGGGGCTTGAAGCTTTCTTT
>14|NA|NA|TRBJ1-2|TRBV10-3
CAISLDSINYGYTF
TGTGCCATCAGTTTAGACAGCATTAACTATGGCTACACCTTC
>15|NA|NA|TRBJ2-7|TRBV4-3
CASSQARGLVHEQYF
TGCGCCAGCAGCCAAGCCCGCGGGTTGGTCCACGAGCAGTACTTC
>16|many|NA|TRBJ2-4|TRBV7-2
CASSLAGWGGKNIQYF
TGTGCCAGCAGCTTAGCAGGGTGGGGAGGCAAAAACATTCAGTACTTC
>17|NA|NA|TRBJ1-3|TRBV7-8
CASSLGSGGISGNTIYF
TGTGCCAGCAGCTTAGGATCGGGAGGGATCTCTGGAAACACCATATATTTT
>14|NA|NA|TRBJ1-1|TRBV14
CASSQGVPNTEAFF
TGTGCCAGCAGCCAAGGGGTACCGAACACTGAAGCTTTCTTT
>14|many|NA|TRBJ1-1|TRBV29-1
CSVEKGMGTTEAFF
TGCAGCGTTGAGAAAGGGATGGGGACCACTGAAGCTTTCTTT
>17|many|NA|TRBJ2-7|TRBV7-2
CASSLRGLALNSYEQYF
TGTGCCAGCAGCTTAAGGGGTCTAGCGTTGAACTCCTACGAGCAGTACTTC
>14|many|NA|TRBJ2-7|TRBV7-2
CASSLPGWREEQYF
TGTGCCAGCAGCTTACCGGGGTGGAGGGAAGAGCAGTACTTC
>16|many|NA|TRBJ2-3|TRBV7-2
CASSSTISQGTDTQYF
TGTGCCAGCAGCTCCACCATTAGTCAGGGCACAGATACGCAGTATTTT
>17|many|NA|TRBJ2-6|TRBV6-6
CASSYGLQGAGANVLTF
TGTGCCAGCAGTTACGGCCTACAGGGCGCCGGGGCCAACGTCCTGACTTTC
>19|many|NA|TRBJ1-2|TRBV7-2
CASSQGGWGRGWRSSGYTF
TGTGCCAGCAGCCAAGGGGGATGGGGGCGGGGATGGAGGTCCTCTGGCTACACCTTC
>15|NA|TRBD1|TRBJ2-2|TRBV28
CASTPGGPNTGELFF
TGTGCCAGCACCCCAGGGGGACCGAACACCGGGGAGCTGTTTTTT
>14|many|NA|TRBJ2-7|TRBV7-2
CASSLAPTDYEQYF
TGTGCCAGCAGCTTAGCTCCGACAGACTACGAGCAGTACTTC
>15|many|NA|TRBJ2-2|TRBV20-1
CSARERGRNTGELFF
TGCAGTGCTAGAGAAAGGGGCAGGAACACCGGGGAGCTGTTTTTT
>11|many|NA|TRBJ2-2|TRBV7-4
CASSGTGELFF
TGTGCCAGCAGCGGGACCGGGGAGCTGTTTTTT
>16|many|TRBD1|TRBJ2-7|TRBV7-2
CASSLRLQGAIYEQYF
TGTGCCAGCAGCCTGAGACTACAGGGGGCGATCTACGAGCAGTACTTC
>11|many|TRBD1|TRBJ2-1|TRBV10-2
CASLQGNEQFF
TGCGCCAGCCTACAGGGGAATGAGCAGTTCTTC
>17|many|TRBD2|TRBJ2-1|TRBV7-2
CASSLAIAGITYNEQFF
TGTGCCAGCAGCTTAGCAATAGCGGGGATCACCTACAATGAGCAGTTCTTC
>16|NA|TRBD1|TRBJ2-7|TRBV6-1
CASSEGRDRVWDEQYF
TGTGCCAGCAGTGAGGGCCGGGACAGGGTCTGGGACGAGCAGTACTTC
>17|NA|NA|TRBJ1-2|TRBV5-1
CASSQLGGRVGAYGYTF
TGCGCCAGCAGCCAACTAGGCGGCAGGGTGGGTGCTTATGGCTACACCTTC
>15|many|NA|TRBJ2-3|TRBV4-2
CASSLLGTQTDTQYF
TGTGCCAGCAGCCTACTCGGGACTCAGACAGATACGCAGTATTTT
>15|NA|NA|TRBJ2-5|TRBV11-3
CASSLDTGTFKTQYF
TGTGCCAGCAGCTTAGATACGGGCACGTTTAAGACCCAGTACTTC
>14|few|NA|TRBJ2-7|TRBV20-1
CSASGSHGGYEQYF
TGCAGTGCTAGCGGTTCTCACGGTGGCTACGAGCAGTACTTC
>15|many|TRBD1|TRBJ1-5|TRBV7-2
CASSYTGGEGQPQHF
TGTGCCAGCAGCTATACAGGGGGCGAGGGTCAGCCCCAGCATTTT
>15|many|NA|TRBJ2-1|TRBV7-2
CASSLAQGGYNEQFF
TGTGCCAGCAGCTTAGCCCAGGGGGGCTACAATGAGCAGTTCTTC
>16|few|TRBD1|TRBJ1-2|TRBV20-1
CSARDRDRARDYGYTF
TGCAGTGCTAGAGACCGGGACAGGGCGAGAGACTATGGCTACACCTTC
>15|few|TRBD1|TRBJ1-2|TRBV5-1
CASSLSGRDSYGYTF
TGCGCCAGCAGCTTGTCTGGCAGGGACAGCTATGGCTACACCTTC
>13|many|NA|TRBJ2-3|TRBV12-3/TRBV12-4
CASSLTPSVTQYF
TGTGCCAGCAGTTTAACCCCTAGCGTTACGCAGTATTTT
>13|NA|NA|TRBJ1-2|TRBV27
CASSLSKWDGYTF
TGTGCCAGCAGTTTATCGAAATGGGATGGCTACACCTTC
>14|many|NA|TRBJ2-5|TRBV28
CASSSSRGQETQYF
TGTGCCAGCAGTTCTTCTCGGGGTCAAGAGACCCAGTACTTC